This T cell receptor (beta chain) was captured in a study of blood T cell repertoires in COVID-19. The assay was immunoSEQ multiplex PCR, and TCRdb's table has in-frame clones only and misses some. Of around 77,000 clones in the sample, about 85% were seen once. Between the trimmed V and J ends, which lost 0 bases and 5 bases, there was a span of 10 bases. The CDR3 length is 14 residues. CDR1 and CDR2 (germline): SEHNR, FQNEAQ (reference sequence). This chain connects TRBV7-9 to TRBJ2-5; D is unclear. This sequence originates from a man of 80 years or more with acute or convalescent COVID-19. Source material: peripheral blood. In DNA form, the CDR3 reads TGTGCCAGCAGCTTAGCGGTCTCGAGGGAGACCCAGTACTTC. Its translation: CASSLAVSRETQYF.